This TCR beta chain was captured in a study of T cells after yellow fever vaccination (dated by TCRdb to about 2019). About the study as a whole: The SMART-Seq v4 Ultra Low Input RNA kit was used to prepare libraries from fractions with low cell numbers. Blood was collected at multiple timepoints before and after primary and secondary immunization, and bulk PBMC replicates and cell subsets were isolated. Two healthy male donors made up the cohort, one aged 18 to 29 years and the other aged 30 to 40 years. To track T-cell clones before and after primary and booster YFV17D yellow fever vaccination, bulk TCR alpha and beta repertoires were sequenced longitudinally. Broader findings and caveats from the paper: The secondary T-cell response was weaker than the primary response but faster, peaking on day 5 instead of day 15. The study included only a couple of donors, which limits how far the findings can be generalized. Most clones expanded after primary vaccination (approximately 95% of CD4 and 88% of CD8) were re-detected after the booster, suggesting that broad memory maintenance occurred. A small share of clonotypes occurred in both CD4 and CD8 compartments, likely arising from convergent recombination. FACS-sorted repertoires could contain abundant contaminating clonotypes from the bulk population, so computational filtering was required.

The germline V gene (reference sequence) sets CDR1 to SEHNR and CDR2 to FQNEAQ. V and J lose 3 bases and 8 bases, and a span of 16 bases separates them. From the cysteine through the phenylalanine, the CDR3 covers 14 amino acids. The only DNA kept is the CDR3, 42 bases in frame from the first base. There are many counts of this clonotype. The specificity of this receptor is unknown. No per-base quality is available; no much larger clone lies one base away. What this sample's treatment or condition label stands for: live attenuated yellow fever vaccine strain. PBMCs were isolated from peripheral blood using a standard Ficoll-Paque protocol. Dynabeads CD4 and CD8 positive selection kits were used to isolate CD4 and CD8 T-cell fractions. RNA was extracted with TriZol from bulk PBMCs, CD4 and CD8 fractions, and dextramer-positive and dextramer-negative fractions. For sequencing, an Illumina NovaSeq 6000 was employed. TCR cDNA was made using 5'RACE template switching, a step that added a universal primer site and unique molecular identifiers. Priming for cDNA synthesis came from both the TCR alpha and TCR beta constant segments. Library amplification involved two PCR steps, and the second step added sample barcodes and sequencing adapters. Sequencing of the libraries was done on either Illumina HiSeq 2500 (2x100 bp) or NovaSeq (2x150 bp). The published analysis was carried out like this. Demultiplexing of reads and collapsing into UMI consensus sequences were performed with MIGEC, and V(D)J alignment was carried out with MiXCR. Using edgeR on replicate PBMC samples, clonotypes were called vaccine-responding if FDR was below 0.01 and the log2 fold change was above 5 up to day 15. Each bulk clonotype was labeled CD4 or CD8 based on which sequenced repertoire, CD4 or CD8, contained the clonotype at higher abundance. TCRdb itself trimmed the public reads at Q25 with fastp, ran MiXCR and retained productive beta chains. For every CDR3 protein sequence, its rows merge into one entry that carries the most common genes and DNA. V and J calls and clone size were set by TCRdb, not the authors. The sample table lists 250,000 to 350,000 distinct CDR3 sequences, roughly 8.7% of them with a count of one. About 3% of the sample is held by the ten biggest clonotypes.

The sample here was CD4+ T cells sorted from PBMCs, taken 5 days after the yellow fever booster vaccination. This sequence uses TRBV7-9 and TRBJ2-5; the D gene could be TRBD1 or TRBD2, each one agreeing over 5 bases. This clonotype originated in a young man who received the YFV17D yellow fever vaccine. The DNA sequence is given as TGTGCCAGCAGCTTCGTTGGATCCCGGGGCACCCAGTACTTC. Translated, it gives CASSFVGSRGTQYF. Joined to the reference TRBV7-9 and TRBJ2-5 proteins, this CDR3 gives the full variable domain: DTGVSQNPRHKITKRGQNVTFRCDPISEHNRLYWYRQTLGQGPEFLTYFQNEAQLEKSRLLSDRFSAERPKGSFSTLEIQRTEQGDSAMYLCASSFVGSRGTQYFGPGTRLLVL.